This T cell receptor (beta chain) is from a study of blood T cells in healthy people across ages. Whole-study findings and limits: Comparison with aged donors showed that long-lived donors had more naive CD4+ cells and higher diversity. Higher naive T cell percentage went strongly together with higher TCR beta diversity. One million T cells yielded diversity estimates that were considered underestimates.

For the second PCR, which ran for roughly 7 to 11 cycles, a sample-barcoded 5' primer and a J-beta primer mix were used. TCRdb recomputed calls from the 5' RACE reads with MiXCR, one row per CDR3 protein. The profile covers 1.5 million to 2 million distinct CDR3 sequences, with 49% appearing a single time and approximately 2.1% taken by the ten largest. Germline CDR1 is MNHEY and CDR2 is SVGEGT. CDR3 length: 14 residues. Trimming took off 5 bases at V and 5 bases at J, with 16 bases between the two ends. This clonotype appeared a few times. The target antigen is unknown. This receptor was taken from a woman in her 40s in good health. This chain joins TRBV6-2 or TRBV6-3 and TRBJ2-7, with a weak D call TRBD1 (6 bases). The sample taken for sequencing was blood. The CDR3 bases are TGTGCCAGCAGTCGAAAACAGGGTTTCCACGAGCAGTACTTC. This gives the protein CASSRKQGFHEQYF.